These 26 T cell receptor beta chains were sequenced from one sample in a study of cytomegalovirus exposure and HLA in healthy donors. The repertoire was sequenced with immunoSEQ multiplex PCR; TCRdb's copy has only in-frame clones and lacks some. The profile shows a few hundred thousand clones, roughly 88% of them singletons. Material for sequencing was PBMCs. The receptors here all came from a woman in her late teens or twenties in good health and CMV-seronegative.

This chain uses TRBV18 with TRBJ1-2; D unclear. The germline V gene encodes CDR1 KGHSH and CDR2 LQKENI. The CDR3 has 17 amino acids. Trimming cost V 2 bases and J 3 bases, with 19 bases left between them. CDR3 bases: TGTGCCAGCTCACCAACCCCGGGGAAGGCGCTTTACTATGGCTACACCTTC. Translation gives CASSPTPGKALYYGYTF.

CDR3 bases: TGCGCCAGCAGCTTGGGTTCCGGGTCTAATTCACCCCTCCACTTT. As protein: CASSLGSGSNSPLHF. This chain joins TRBV5-1 and TRBJ1-6; no clear D gene. Trimming removed 0 bases at V and 6 bases at J, with 10 bases between. From germline, CDR1 is SGHRS and CDR2 YFSETQ. CDR3 length: 15 residues.

The gene calls are TRBV13 and TRBJ2-3; the D is unclear. The ends were cut back, 5 bases at V and 2 bases at J, with 5 bases in the middle. This CDR3 region has 12 residues. Germline V gives CDR1 PRHDT, CDR2 FYEKMQ (reference sequence). CDR3 sequence reads: CASSQITDTQYF. The CDR3 region has the DNA TGTGCCAGCAGCCAGATCACAGATACGCAGTATTTT.

This chain joins TRBV5-1 and TRBJ2-7; D might be TRBD1 (7 bases). The V gene lost 7 bases and the J gene lost 2 bases, with 13 bases spanning the gap. Germline lookup yields CDR1 SGHRS and CDR2 YFSETQ. The CDR3 sequence is 13 residues long. The CDR3: CASRGDSTYEQYF. The CDR3 DNA follows: TGCGCCAGCCGCGGGGACAGTACCTACGAGCAGTACTTC.

The chain couples TRBV13 to TRBJ2-1, with 9 bases matching TRBD2. The CDR3 consists of 16 residues. CDR1 and CDR2 (germline): PRHDT, FYEKMQ (reference sequence). Trimming at V came to 2 bases and at J to 4 bases, leaving 6 bases not matched to a gene. The CDR3 protein is CASSLIRTSEYNEQFF. The CDR3, as DNA: TGTGCCAGCAGCTTAATCAGGACTAGCGAATACAATGAGCAGTTCTTC.

The rearrangement uses TRBV5-1 and TRBJ2-7; tentative D call: TRBD2 (6 bases). The CDR3 runs 16 residues. Germline CDR1 SGHRS, CDR2 YFSETQ. The ends were cut back, 1 base at V and 0 bases at J, with 14 bases in the middle. Here the CDR3 reads CASSLLPGESSYEQYF. The CDR3 DNA sequence: TGCGCCAGCAGCTTGCTCCCGGGGGAGAGCTCCTACGAGCAGTACTTC.

The chain links TRBV5-6 to TRBJ2-1, with TRBD1 matching 7 bases. The V gene's germline CDR1 is SGHDT and CDR2 YYEEEE. With 3 bases clipped from V and 7 bases from J, the junction kept 7 bases outside the gene matches. The CDR3 loop spans 14 amino acids. CDR3 in DNA: TGTGCCAGCAGCTCGACGGACAGGAGAAATGAGCAGTTCTTC. Translation: CASSSTDRRNEQFF. The full variable domain, completed using reference TRBV5-6 and TRBJ2-1, is DAGVTQSPTHLIKTRGQQVTLRCSPKSGHDTVSWYQQALGQGPQFIFQYYEEEERQRGNFPDRFSGHQFPNYSSELNVNALLLGDSALYLCASSSTDRRNEQFFGPGTRLTVL.

This clone was seen a handful of times. V is TRBV5-1 and J is TRBJ2-1; 16 nucleotides agree with TRBD2. The V segment lost 3 bases and the J segment 8 bases; nucleotides outside the gene matches: 2. This CDR3 is 15 amino acids long. The germline V gene encodes CDR1 SGHRS and CDR2 YFSETQ. The CDR3 DNA reads TGCGCCAGCAGCTCGGGACTAGCGGGAGGGTATGAGCAGTTCTTC. This encodes CASSSGLAGGYEQFF.

This sequence joins TRBV19 and TRBJ1-1; D not resolved. Germline V gene sequence: CDR1 LNHDA, CDR2 SQIVND (reference sequence). The V end was cut by 6 bases, the J end by 11 bases, with 16 bases between. The CDR3 extends over 12 amino acids. The CDR3 loop is CASRTDSTGAFF. The CDR3 nucleotides read TGTGCCAGTAGGACCGACTCCACCGGGGCTTTCTTT.

The chain combines TRBV5-1 with TRBJ2-3; no clear D. The germline V and J ends were trimmed by 5 bases and 0 bases, with 10 bases remaining between them. Per the germline V gene, CDR1 is SGHRS and CDR2 is YFSETQ. This CDR3 is built from 14 residues. CDR3 sequence: CASSLTASTDTQYF. The CDR3 DNA follows: TGCGCCAGCAGTCTAACAGCTAGCACAGATACGCAGTATTTT.

CDR3 sequence reads: CASSEGHGDSRNPNYGYTF. CDR3 DNA: TGTGCCAGCAGTGAGGGCCACGGGGATTCTAGAAATCCTAACTATGGCTACACCTTC. The genes are TRBV2 and TRBJ1-2; D unclear. This CDR3 comprises 19 residues. V was trimmed by 3 bases and J by 0 bases, leaving 23 bases between them. The V gene's germline CDR1 is SNHLY and CDR2 FYNNEI.

Details on this clone: Other DNA sequences within the sample encode an identical CDR3. This rearrangement joins TRBV28 to TRBJ2-7; D remains ambiguous. Trimming removed 1 base from V and 4 bases from J, with 5 bases in between. Germline CDR1 and CDR2: MDHEN and SYDVKM. This CDR3 comprises 12 residues. CDR3 in DNA: TGTGCCAGCAGTTTATACTCTTACGAGCAGTACTTC. Translating it yields CASSLYSYEQYF.

This sequence joins TRBV29-1 and TRBJ1-1; possibly TRBD1 for D (5 bases). Between the trimmed V and J ends, which lost 7 bases and 4 bases, there was a span of 13 bases. The CDR3 extends over 12 amino acids. Germline V gene data show CDR1 as SQVTM and CDR2 as ANQGSEA. The CDR3, as DNA: TGCAGCGCCTCCGGGGGAATCACTGAAGCTTTCTTT. Its translation is CSASGGITEAFF.

This clone was seen more than once but under ten times. The V and J genes are TRBV6-4 and TRBJ1-1, with 8 bases lining up with TRBD1. Germline V CDR1 and CDR2: MRHNA, SNTAGT. J was trimmed by 6 bases and V by 2 bases; bases with no gene match: 2. This CDR3 comprises 13 residues. CDR3 in amino acids: CASSDDRGPEAFF. CDR3 nucleotide sequence: TGTGCCAGCAGTGACGACAGGGGACCTGAAGCTTTCTTT.

In the case of this clone: Other DNA sequences from this sample encode an identical CDR3 as well. This sequence joins TRBV28 and TRBJ1-5; no reliable D call. Trimming removed 5 bases at V and 4 bases at J, with 3 bases between. CDR1 is MDHEN, CDR2 SYDVKM, per germline. The CDR3 length is 11 residues. CDR3 sequence: CASSPNQPQHF. The CDR3 nucleotides read TGTGCCAGCAGTCCAAATCAGCCCCAGCATTTT.

The rearrangement joins TRBV27 to TRBJ2-7; 7 nucleotides align to TRBD2. The CDR3 is 12 residues long. CDR1 and CDR2 from the germline V gene are MNHEY and SMNVEV (reference sequence). V shed 8 bases and J 4 bases; nucleotides not matched to a gene: 5. In DNA, the CDR3 is TGTGCCAGCGGGCGGGAGTGGTACGAGCAGTACTTC. This codes for CASGREWYEQYF.

The DNA of the CDR3 is TGTGCCAGCAGCTCCCTGTCAGGGGGCCTCTATGGCTACACCTTC. It specifies CASSSLSGGLYGYTF. The rearrangement joins TRBV5-4 to TRBJ1-2; 8 positions match TRBD1. The germline V gene encodes CDR1 SGHNT and CDR2 YYREEE (reference sequence). This CDR3 has 15 residues. V dropped 3 bases and J dropped 4; count of bases not matched to a gene: 8.

The rearrangement links TRBV18 to TRBJ1-2, with D perhaps matching TRBD1 (6 bases). The V end lost 2 bases, the J end lost 6 bases, and 19 bases lay between the germline ends. This CDR3 is built from 16 residues. CDR1 and CDR2 (germline): KGHSH, LQKENI. Written as DNA, the CDR3 is TGTGCCAGCTCACCAAGGAATCAGGGGCAGCAAGATGGCTACACCTTC. Protein product: CASSPRNQGQQDGYTF. Full variable domain (missing parts from reference TRBV18 and TRBJ1-2): NAGVMQNPRHLVRRRGQEARLRCSPMKGHSHVYWYRQLPEEGLKFMVYLQKENIIDESGMPKERFSAEFPKEGPSILRIQQVVRGDSAAYFCASSPRNQGQQDGYTFGSGTRLTVV.

The chain uses TRBV5-1 and TRBJ1-2; a weak D match, TRBD1 (6 bases). Germline values: CDR1 SGHRS, CDR2 YFSETQ. CDR3 length: 16 amino acids. The V gene lost 3 bases and the J gene lost 4 bases, with 19 bases spanning the gap. The CDR3 region is CASSSQQGFKGYGYTF. In DNA, the CDR3 is TGCGCCAGCAGCTCCCAACAGGGATTTAAGGGCTATGGCTACACCTTC.

The chain combines TRBV7-9 with TRBJ2-2, with 7 bases aligning to TRBD2. CDR3 length: 17 amino acids. Per the germline V gene, CDR1 is SEHNR and CDR2 is FQNEAQ (reference sequence). The V gene end was trimmed by 2 bases and the J gene end by 7 bases; junction bases not matched to a gene: 13. CDR3: CASSLSASAGVFGELFF. CDR3 nucleotides: TGTGCCAGCAGCTTATCCGCCTCGGCGGGAGTATTCGGGGAGCTGTTTTTT.

V is TRBV2 and J is TRBJ2-3; the D gene is possibly TRBD2 (5 bases). The CDR3 is 14 residues long. The germline V gene encodes CDR1 SNHLY and CDR2 FYNNEI. V was cut by 10 bases and J by 0 bases, with 14 bases left in between. CDR3 in amino acids: CAKNRRTSTDTQYF. In DNA, the CDR3 is TGTGCCAAGAACAGAAGGACTAGCACAGATACGCAGTATTTT.

This chain uses TRBV7-8 with TRBJ2-7, with 10 nucleotides matching TRBD2. V was pared by 2 bases and J by 7 bases, with 8 bases of the junction left unmatched. Germline CDR1 is SGHVS and CDR2 is FQNEAQ. CDR3 length: 15 residues. The CDR3 here is CASSLQLAGVDEQYF. The CDR3 bases are TGTGCCAGCAGCTTACAGCTAGCGGGAGTTGATGAGCAGTACTTC.

The J gene is TRBJ2-5, the V gene TRBV9; tentatively, D is TRBD2 (6 bases). The V and J ends lost 0 bases and 2 bases respectively, with 11 bases between them. The germline gives CDR1 SGDLS, CDR2 YYNGEE. This CDR3 contains 15 residues. The CDR3 DNA reads as TGTGCCAGCAGCGTAGGATCTAGCGAGCAAGAGACCCAGTACTTC. Residues: CASSVGSSEQETQYF.

The rearrangement links TRBV29-1 to TRBJ1-1; D remains unclear. V lost 4 bases to trimming and J lost 10 bases, with 13 bases between them. CDR1 and CDR2 (germline): SQVTM, ANQGSEA. CDR3 length equals 11 residues. CDR3 DNA sequence: TGCAGCGTTGCCAACGCCGGGAGAGCTTTCTTT. It encodes CSVANAGRAFF.

This clone was detected only once. The chain combines TRBV4-1 with TRBJ2-7, with TRBD2 matching over 9 bases. Germline V gives CDR1 MGHRA, CDR2 YSYEKL. The CDR3 is made up of 15 amino acids. V shed 0 bases and J 3 bases; nucleotides not matched to a gene: 3. The DNA of the CDR3 is TGCGCCAGCAGCCAAGAGGCTAGCGGGATCTACGAGCAGTACTTC. Protein: CASSQEASGIYEQYF.

The chain carries TRBV6-1 and TRBJ1-1, with 7 positions matching TRBD1. Germline V gene sequence: CDR1 MNHNS, CDR2 SASEGT. The CDR3 has 15 amino acids. V lost 4 bases to trimming and J lost 4 bases; unmatched junction nucleotides: 9. Here the CDR3 DNA reads TGTGCCAGCAGTGCTTTAGGGACAGTAGGCACTGAAGCTTTCTTT. Its protein product is CASSALGTVGTEAFF.